Below are 29 T cell receptor beta chains sequenced from a single sample in a study of blood T cell repertoires in COVID-19. The assay was immunoSEQ multiplex PCR, and TCRdb's table has in-frame clones only and misses some. The table has 200,000 to 300,000 clones, about 91% seen once; the top ten hold roughly 2.7%. What was sequenced was peripheral blood. The origin of the receptors is a person between 18 and 35 years old with COVID-19, enrolled during active disease.

The chain joins TRBV6-5 to TRBJ2-1; 10 nucleotides match TRBD2. Germline V gene lookup returns CDR1 MNHEY and CDR2 SVGAGI. J gave up 4 bases and V 7 bases, and 7 bases lay outside the gene matches. This CDR3 is built from 15 residues. The CDR3 is CASIPGLANYNEQFF. The DNA for the CDR3 is TGTGCCAGCATTCCGGGACTAGCGAATTACAATGAGCAGTTCTTC.

J is TRBJ2-7 and V is TRBV10-3; maybe TRBD1 (6 bases). V was pared by 2 bases and J by 0 bases, with 11 bases between. Germline V gene lookup returns CDR1 ENHRY and CDR2 SYGVKD. The CDR3 covers 15 residues. CDR3 residues: CAISELTGSSYEQYF. The CDR3 DNA reads TGTGCCATCAGTGAGCTAACAGGGTCCTCCTACGAGCAGTACTTC.

J is TRBJ2-5 and V is TRBV5-1, with D perhaps TRBD2 (5 bases). Between the trimmed V and J ends, which lost 4 bases and 4 bases, there was a span of 17 bases. The V gene's germline CDR1 is SGHRS and CDR2 YFSETQ. The CDR3 is made up of 15 amino acids. The CDR3: CASSLPSSGSETQYF. The CDR3 DNA sequence: TGCGCCAGCAGCCTCCCTTCAAGCGGTTCAGAGACCCAGTACTTC.

The rearrangement links TRBV9 to TRBJ2-3, with D unclear. CDR3 length equals 16 residues. Per the germline V gene, CDR1 is SGDLS and CDR2 is YYNGEE. Trimming removed 0 bases at V and 0 bases at J, with 11 bases between. This CDR3 is CASSVGADPSTDTQYF. CDR3 sequence (DNA): TGTGCCAGCAGCGTAGGGGCAGACCCTAGCACAGATACGCAGTATTTT. Variable domain in full (rest from reference TRBV9 and TRBJ2-3): DSGVTQTPKHLITATGQRVTLRCSPRSGDLSVYWYQQSLDQGLQFLIQYYNGEERAKGNILERFSAQQFPDLHSELNLSSLELGDSALYFCASSVGADPSTDTQYFGPGTRLTVL.

The chain joins TRBV28 to TRBJ2-3, with 11 bases lining up with TRBD2. CDR1 and CDR2 from the germline V gene are MDHEN and SYDVKM. The CDR3 consists of 15 residues. Trimming cost V 5 bases and J 8 bases; bases outside gene matches: 9. The CDR3 reads CASSAVAGGPGTQYF. CDR3 bases: TGTGCCAGCAGTGCTGTAGCGGGAGGGCCAGGTACGCAGTATTTT.

The chain joins TRBV15 to TRBJ1-6; unclear D gene. Germline lookup yields CDR1 LNHNV and CDR2 YYDKDF (reference sequence). The V and J ends lost 0 bases and 7 bases respectively, with 13 bases between them. This CDR3 has 16 residues. This CDR3 is CATSRDFVQTNSPLHF. CDR3 nucleotide sequence: TGTGCCACCAGCAGAGATTTCGTACAGACCAATTCACCCCTCCACTTT. Based on the CDR3 plus reference TRBV15 and TRBJ1-6, the full variable domain is DAMVIQNPRYQVTQFGKPVTLSCSQTLNHNVMYWYQQKSSQAPKLLFHYYDKDFNNEADTPDNFQSRRPNTSFCFLDIRSPGLGDTAMYLCATSRDFVQTNSPLHFGNGTRLTVT.

The chain couples TRBV7-9 to TRBJ2-7; 7 bases are shared with TRBD1. Germline assignment: CDR1 SEHNR and CDR2 FQNEAQ (reference sequence). With 2 bases clipped from V and 5 bases from J, the junction kept 6 bases outside the gene matches. There are 14 residues in the CDR3. DNA for the CDR3: TGTGCCAGCAGCTTAATGACAGGGCAAGACGAGCAGTACTTC. Its translation: CASSLMTGQDEQYF.

The gene calls are TRBV5-1 and TRBJ2-1; 10 positions agree with TRBD2. CDR3 length: 16 amino acids. Trimming removed 0 bases from V and 6 bases from J; junction bases left unmatched: 6. Germline CDR1 is SGHRS and CDR2 is YFSETQ. The CDR3 coding sequence is TGCGCCAGCAGCTTGGGACCAGCGGGAGGGGGCAATGAGCAGTTCTTC. Translation: CASSLGPAGGGNEQFF.

This clone has just one count. This sequence joins TRBV7-9 and TRBJ2-3; tentatively, D is TRBD2 (6 bases). This CDR3 spans 17 amino acids. Per germline, CDR1 SEHNR and CDR2 FQNEAQ (reference sequence). The V end lost 5 bases, the J end lost 2 bases, and 20 bases lay between the germline ends. CDR3 protein: CASSLRRVADPTDTQYF. CDR3 sequence (DNA): TGTGCCAGCAGCCTTCGGAGAGTAGCGGACCCCACAGATACGCAGTATTTT.

This clone was picked up one time. This rearrangement joins TRBV27 to TRBJ2-1, with a weak D call TRBD2 (6 bases). The CDR3 contains 15 residues. V was pared by 10 bases and J by 7 bases, with 23 bases between. CDR1 and CDR2 from the germline V gene are MNHEY and SMNVEV (reference sequence). The CDR3 nucleotides are TGTGCCACACGGGGAGTCCAGCGGGTTATGAATGAGCAGTTCTTC. Protein sequence: CATRGVQRVMNEQFF.

The V gene is TRBV3-1 (or the pseudogene TRBV3-2), the J gene TRBJ1-1; 7 bases align to TRBD1. Trimming removed 5 bases from V and 2 bases from J; junction bases left unmatched: 5. The CDR3 length is 14 residues. Germline V gene sequence: CDR1 LGHDT, CDR2 YNNKEL (reference sequence). The CDR3 sequence: CASSETGLNTEAFF. CDR3 nucleotides: TGTGCCAGCAGCGAGACAGGGCTAAACACTGAAGCTTTCTTT.

This clone occurred once. The rearrangement uses TRBV15 and TRBJ2-2; perhaps TRBD1 as D (6 bases). Trimming cost V 2 bases and J 3 bases, with 10 bases left between them. The V gene's germline CDR1 is LNHNV and CDR2 YYDKDF (reference sequence). The length of the CDR3 is 15 residues. Here the CDR3 reads CATSRSRTDTGELFF. CDR3 bases: TGTGCCACCAGCAGAAGCAGGACAGACACCGGGGAGCTGTTTTTT.

The V and J genes are TRBV10-3 and TRBJ1-4; weak D call: TRBD1 (5 bases). Trimming pared 6 bases from V and 6 bases from J, leaving 5 bases between. The germline gives CDR1 ENHRY, CDR2 SYGVKD. The CDR3 has 11 residues. The CDR3 nucleotides are TGTGCCATCAGCAGGGATGAAAAACTGTTTTTT. As protein: CAISRDEKLFF.

The CDR3 reads CASSLVAALAGRNEQFF. The CDR3 bases are TGTGCCAGCAGCTTAGTGGCGGCACTAGCGGGACGCAATGAGCAGTTCTTC. The chain has TRBV7-2 and TRBJ2-1; 10 bases agree with TRBD2. This CDR3 comprises 17 residues. After removal of 1 base from V and 6 bases from J, the junction contained 9 bases not matched to a gene. CDR1 is SGHTA and CDR2 is FQGNSA in the germline V gene.

The J gene is TRBJ2-1, the V gene TRBV7-9, with 9 bases that match TRBD2. V was clipped by 2 bases and J by 6 bases; unmatched bases: 5. Germline V gives CDR1 SEHNR, CDR2 FQNEAQ (reference sequence). The CDR3 runs 15 residues. CDR3 in amino acids: CASSLSGRWGNEQFF. In DNA, the CDR3 is TGTGCCAGCAGCTTAAGCGGGAGGTGGGGCAATGAGCAGTTCTTC. The complete variable domain, with remaining parts taken from reference TRBV7-9 and TRBJ2-1, reads DTGVSQNPRHKITKRGQNVTFRCDPISEHNRLYWYRQTLGQGPEFLTYFQNEAQLEKSRLLSDRFSAERPKGSFSTLEIQRTEQGDSAMYLCASSLSGRWGNEQFFGPGTRLTVL.

This sequence joins TRBV19 and TRBJ1-2; 10 bases match TRBD1. The junction had 3 bases not matched to a gene; V was cut back by 6 bases and J by 8 bases. Germline V gene lookup returns CDR1 LNHDA and CDR2 SQIVND (reference sequence). The CDR3 has 12 residues. CDR3 amino acids: CASSRDRGGYTF. DNA of the CDR3: TGTGCCAGTAGCCGGGACAGGGGCGGCTACACCTTC.

CDR3 in DNA: TGCGCCAGCAGCCCCCCATGGGGTAGCGGGAGTGGGGGCAATGAGCAGTTCTTC. Its protein product is CASSPPWGSGSGGNEQFF. The V gene is TRBV4-1, the J gene TRBJ2-1, with TRBD2 matching over 9 bases. In germline, CDR1 is MGHRA, CDR2 YSYEKL. Unmatched junction bases numbered 16, after V lost 4 bases and J lost 6 bases. CDR3 length: 18 amino acids.

The chain carries TRBV29-1 and TRBJ2-1; D is uncertain. V lost 4 bases and J lost 5, with 15 bases in between. Per the germline V gene, CDR1 is SQVTM and CDR2 is ANQGSEA. The CDR3 has 14 residues. The CDR3 region is CSVVLLGQDNEQFF. DNA for the CDR3: TGCAGCGTTGTTTTACTTGGTCAGGACAATGAGCAGTTCTTC.

V and J are TRBV5-6 and TRBJ2-2; 8 bases align to TRBD2. The CDR3 has 16 residues. V lost 3 bases to trimming and J lost 5 bases; unmatched junction nucleotides: 9. CDR1 SGHDT and CDR2 YYEEEE come from the germline V gene. CDR3 coding DNA: TGTGCCAGCAGCTCTACCCGGGAGGGAAAAACCGGGGAGCTGTTTTTT. This encodes CASSSTREGKTGELFF.

This clone was counted only a few times. The J gene is TRBJ2-1, the V gene TRBV5-1; 13 bases align to TRBD2. V gave up 4 bases and J gave up 8 bases; unmatched junction bases: 9. This CDR3 has 16 residues. The germline CDR1 and CDR2 sequences are SGHRS and YFSETQ. This CDR3 is CASSVGTSGIGDEQFF. In DNA, the CDR3 is TGCGCCAGCAGCGTGGGGACTAGCGGGATTGGGGATGAGCAGTTCTTC.

The chain has TRBV12-3 or TRBV12-4 and TRBJ2-1; maybe TRBD2 (6 bases). V gave up 7 bases and J gave up 10 bases, with 14 bases separating them. This CDR3 is built from 12 residues. CDR3 sequence: CASNLGGREQFF. Written as DNA, the CDR3 is TGTGCCAGCAATCTTGGGGGGAGGGAGCAGTTCTTC.

The chain carries TRBV10-2 and TRBJ2-2; D might be TRBD2 (6 bases). This CDR3 region has 14 residues. CDR1 and CDR2 from the germline V gene are WSHSY and SAAADI. Trimming took 8 bases from V and 1 from J, leaving 11 bases between them. CDR3 amino acids: CASAEGLNTGELFF. The CDR3 DNA reads as TGCGCCAGCGCGGAGGGGTTGAACACCGGGGAGCTGTTTTTT.

The chain joins TRBV6-5 to TRBJ1-5; D perhaps matches TRBD1 (6 bases). The length of the CDR3 is 15 residues. V gave up 7 bases and J gave up 0 bases, with 13 bases separating them. Germline V CDR1 and CDR2: MNHEY, SVGAGI. This CDR3 reads CASMADSYSNQPQHF. DNA of the CDR3: TGTGCCAGCATGGCGGACAGCTATAGCAATCAGCCCCAGCATTTT.

This chain links TRBV6-5 with TRBJ1-5; D is possibly TRBD1 (6 bases). V lost 4 bases and J 9 bases, leaving 16 bases between the germline ends. CDR3 size: 14 residues. Germline CDR1 reads MNHEY; CDR2 reads SVGAGI. CDR3 loop: CASSSRGGRAPQHF. The DNA for the CDR3 is TGTGCCAGCAGTTCTAGGGGGGGTCGGGCGCCCCAGCATTTT.

This clone was recorded once. The V and J genes are TRBV6-1 and TRBJ2-7, with D unresolved. The CDR3 runs to 14 residues. Looked up from germline, CDR1 is MNHNS and CDR2 is SASEGT. V dropped 0 bases and J dropped 6 bases, with 12 bases sitting between them. The CDR3 reads CASSEASEVGEQYF. The CDR3, as DNA: TGTGCCAGCAGTGAAGCATCAGAGGTCGGCGAGCAGTACTTC.

The chain is built from TRBV5-4 and TRBJ2-1, with 10 positions matching TRBD2. The CDR3 has 17 residues. V lost 5 bases and J lost 0; bases outside the gene matches: 8. The germline V gene has CDR1 SGHNT and CDR2 YYREEE (reference sequence). For the CDR3, the DNA is TGTGCCAGCAGTCATCCCAGCGGGAGGGGCTCCTACAATGAGCAGTTCTTC. This encodes CASSHPSGRGSYNEQFF. Based on the CDR3 plus reference TRBV5-4 and TRBJ2-1, the full variable domain is ETGVTQSPTHLIKTRGQQVTLRCSSQSGHNTVSWYQQALGQGPQFIFQYYREEENGRGNFPPRFSGLQFPNYSSELNVNALELDDSALYLCASSHPSGRGSYNEQFFGPGTRLTVL.

Notes on this clone: This CDR3 is also generated by other DNA sequences in the sample. This chain uses TRBV27 with TRBJ1-1; possible D gene TRBD1, 5 bases. V shed 4 bases and J shed 0 bases, with 6 bases lying between them. Germline V gene lookup returns CDR1 MNHEY and CDR2 SMNVEV (reference sequence). This CDR3 spans 13 amino acids. CDR3 loop: CASSSTVNTEAFF. The CDR3 bases are TGTGCCAGCAGTTCGACAGTGAACACTGAAGCTTTCTTT.

The chain carries TRBV19 and TRBJ2-1; TRBD2 matches at 8 bases. CDR1 LNHDA and CDR2 SQIVND come from the germline V gene (reference sequence). The CDR3 length is 16 residues. The trim removed 3 bases at V and 7 bases at J, leaving 11 bases unmatched. Here the CDR3 reads CASSISGTVKRNEQFF. CDR3 in DNA: TGTGCCAGTAGTATTAGCGGGACGGTCAAGCGGAATGAGCAGTTCTTC. The full variable domain, with the rest looked up from reference TRBV19 and TRBJ2-1, is DGGITQSPKYLFRKEGQNVTLSCEQNLNHDAMYWYRQDPGQGLRLIYYSQIVNDFQKGDIAEGYSVSREKKESFPLTVTSAQKNPTAFYLCASSISGTVKRNEQFFGPGTRLTVL.

The chain links TRBV3-1 (or the pseudogene TRBV3-2) to TRBJ2-5; 13 bases are a match to TRBD2. CDR1 LGHDT and CDR2 YNNKEL come from the germline V gene (reference sequence). The length of the CDR3 is 18 residues. V trimming: 1 base; J trimming: 4 bases; junction bases outside the gene matches: 9. CDR3 sequence reads: CASSQARWTSGSGETQYF. The CDR3 DNA reads as TGTGCCAGCAGCCAAGCCCGTTGGACTAGCGGGAGTGGAGAGACCCAGTACTTC.